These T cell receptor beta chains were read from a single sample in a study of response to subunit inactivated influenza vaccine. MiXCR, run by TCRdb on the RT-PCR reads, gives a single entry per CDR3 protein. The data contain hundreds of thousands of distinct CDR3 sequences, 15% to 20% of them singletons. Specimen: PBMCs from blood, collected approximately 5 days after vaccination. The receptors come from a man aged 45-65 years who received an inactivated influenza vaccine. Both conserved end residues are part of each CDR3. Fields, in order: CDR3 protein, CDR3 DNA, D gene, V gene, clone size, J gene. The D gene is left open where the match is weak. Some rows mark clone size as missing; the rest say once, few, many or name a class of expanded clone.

CSARVGGGFPQPQHF TGCAGTGCTCGTGTTGGGGGCGGTTTTCCTCAGCCCCAGCATTTT . TRBV20-1 few TRBJ1-5
CAISGTGGRDTQYF TGTGCCATCAGCGGAACAGGGGGCCGAGATACGCAGTATTTT TRBD1 TRBV10-3 few TRBJ2-3
CASSFGRTSGATYEQYF TGTGCCAGCAGCTTTGGTAGGACTAGCGGAGCTACCTACGAGCAGTACTTC . TRBV12-1 few TRBJ2-7
CSVVRQEGTEAFF TGCAGCGTTGTGAGGCAGGAGGGCACTGAAGCTTTCTTT . TRBV29-1 few TRBJ1-1
CASRKDTSNTEAFF TGTGCCAGCCGAAAGGACACCTCTAACACTGAAGCTTTCTTT . TRBV25-1 few TRBJ1-1
CASRERGVTYEQYF TGTGCCAGCAGGGAGCGGGGGGTCACCTACGAGCAGTACTTC TRBD2 TRBV6-1 few TRBJ2-7
CASSQAGITGELFF TGTGCCAGCAGCCAGGCCGGGATCACCGGGGAGCTGTTTTTT . TRBV3-1 few TRBJ2-2
CASSPRKRTFGGYGYTF TGTGCCAGCAGCCCCCGTAAACGGACCTTCGGAGGCTATGGCTACACCTTC . TRBV3-1 few TRBJ1-2
CSAGRGDRGYEQYF TGCAGTGCTGGCCGGGGGGACAGGGGATACGAGCAGTACTTC TRBD1 TRBV20-1 few TRBJ2-7
CSARDPRAGLTGELFF TGCAGTGCTAGAGATCCGAGGGCGGGACTGACCGGGGAGCTGTTTTTT . TRBV20-1 . TRBJ2-2
CASGSGNYGYTF TGTGCCAGCGGATCGGGGAACTATGGCTACACCTTC . TRBV3-1 . TRBJ1-2
CASSGTWGGANVLTF TGTGCCAGCAGTGGTACCTGGGGGGGGGCCAACGTCCTGACTTTC . TRBV27 . TRBJ2-6
CASSEDAASSPLHF TGTGCCAGCAGTGAAGATGCAGCCTCCTCACCCCTCCACTTT . TRBV6-1 . TRBJ1-6
CASSRSGSSTDTQYF TGTGCCAGCAGCCGATCGGGGTCCAGCACAGATACGCAGTATTTT . TRBV11-3 few TRBJ2-3
CSARDLYLGAFF TGCAGTGCTAGAGATTTGTACCTCGGGGCTTTCTTT . TRBV20-1 . TRBJ1-1
CASSRSGGNTGELFF TGCGCCAGCAGTCGTAGCGGGGGGAACACCGGGGAGCTGTTTTTT TRBD2 TRBV4-1 few TRBJ2-2
CARFDRVFYEQYF TGTGCCAGGTTCGACAGGGTGTTCTACGAGCAGTACTTC . TRBV21-1 . TRBJ2-7
CASSFTGEYNEQFF TGTGCCAGCAGTTTTACAGGGGAATACAATGAGCAGTTCTTC TRBD1 TRBV28 . TRBJ2-1
CATSRQALMNTEAFF TGTGCCACCAGCAGACAGGCTCTCATGAACACTGAAGCTTTCTTT . TRBV15 . TRBJ1-1
CASSQDRDRGLASGQRWETQYF TGCGCCAGCAGCCAAGATCGGGACAGGGGGCTTGCTAGCGGTCAGAGGTGGGAGACCCAGTACTTC TRBD1 TRBV4-1 . TRBJ2-5
CASSLELWSYNEQFF TGCGCCAGCAGCTTGGAGCTTTGGTCCTACAATGAGCAGTTCTTC . TRBV5-1 . TRBJ2-1
CASSQGGARTDTQYF TGTGCCAGCAGCCAGGGGGGGGCCAGGACAGATACGCAGTATTTT . TRBV7-2 few TRBJ2-3
CSAEIRDRANEQYF TGCAGTGCTGAGATTCGGGACAGGGCGAACGAGCAGTACTTC TRBD1 TRBV20-1 few TRBJ2-7
CASSPWGSGSFYEQFF TGTGCCAGCAGCCCTTGGGGGAGCGGGAGTTTCTATGAGCAGTTCTTC TRBD2 TRBV6-2/TRBV6-3 . TRBJ2-1
CASKKNSNQPQHF TGTGCCAGCAAAAAAAATAGCAATCAGCCCCAGCATTTT . TRBV6-1 . TRBJ1-5
CSASQGASEQYF TGCAGTGCTAGTCAGGGGGCAAGTGAGCAGTACTTC TRBD1 TRBV20-1 many TRBJ2-7
CATSSDMGSNQPQHF TGTGCCACCAGCTCAGATATGGGAAGCAATCAGCCCCAGCATTTT . TRBV15 few TRBJ1-5
CASSHGLPGSYEQYF TGTGCCAGCAGCCACGGACTTCCCGGGTCCTACGAGCAGTACTTC . TRBV6-1 few TRBJ2-7
CASSVGRDNTEAFF TGTGCCAGCAGTGTTGGCAGGGATAACACTGAAGCTTTCTTT . TRBV2 . TRBJ1-1
CASSASSRRYYEQYF TGCGCCAGCAGCGCCAGCTCGCGAAGGTACTACGAGCAGTACTTC . TRBV5-1 . TRBJ2-7
CSAGRDSRAEQFF TGCAGTGCTGGCCGGGACTCCAGGGCTGAGCAGTTCTTC . TRBV20-1 few TRBJ2-1
CASSPGRLSGANVLTF TGTGCCAGCAGTCCCGGACGGCTCTCTGGGGCCAACGTCCTGACTTTC . TRBV27 . TRBJ2-6
CASRSQGTGYTF TGCGCCAGCAGGTCCCAGGGGACTGGCTACACCTTC . TRBV10-2 . TRBJ1-2
CSVHRGPAGEQFF TGCAGCGTACACAGGGGCCCCGCGGGTGAGCAGTTCTTC TRBD1 TRBV29-1 many TRBJ2-1
CASSLLYPSGGYEQYF TGTGCCAGCAGTTTACTCTACCCTAGCGGGGGCTACGAGCAGTACTTC TRBD2 TRBV27 few TRBJ2-7
CSAREGTSYEQYF TGCAGTGCTAGAGAGGGGACTTCCTACGAGCAGTACTTC . TRBV20-1 . TRBJ2-7
CASSEQGLNNQPQHF TGTGCCAGCAGTGAACAGGGGTTGAACAATCAGCCCCAGCATTTT . TRBV2 . TRBJ1-5
CASSQEVTNTGELFF TGCGCCAGCAGCCAAGAAGTGACGAACACCGGGGAGCTGTTTTTT . TRBV4-3 many TRBJ2-2
CASSFWDAARTGELFF TGTGCCAGCAGTTTTTGGGACGCAGCTCGGACCGGGGAGCTGTTTTTT . TRBV12-3/TRBV12-4 . TRBJ2-2
CASSSKGTSGGWETQYF TGTGCCAGCAGCTCCAAGGGGACTAGCGGGGGTTGGGAGACCCAGTACTTC TRBD2 TRBV7-2 many TRBJ2-5
CASSPRSSGWSDTQYF TGTGCCAGCTCACCACGTTCTAGCGGGTGGTCAGATACGCAGTATTTT TRBD2 TRBV18 . TRBJ2-3
CASSKGQPYEQYF TGTGCCAGCAGCAAGGGACAGCCCTACGAGCAGTACTTC TRBD1 TRBV11-2 few TRBJ2-7
CASSLSPSVGNEQFF TGTGCCAGCAGCTTATCCCCCTCGGTGGGTAATGAGCAGTTCTTC . TRBV7-2 many TRBJ2-1
CASSSLSSGVWDTQYF TGTGCCAGCAGCTCCTTGAGTAGCGGGGTTTGGGATACGCAGTATTTT TRBD2 TRBV7-2 . TRBJ2-3
CASSTVGVGSYEQYF TGTGCCAGCAGTACAGTTGGGGTAGGGAGCTACGAGCAGTACTTC . TRBV6-2/TRBV6-3 . TRBJ2-7
CASSLTGQIYGYTF TGTGCCAGCAGTTTAACCGGACAGATCTATGGCTACACCTTC . TRBV12-3/TRBV12-4 few TRBJ1-2
CASSRAAGYEQYF TGTGCCAGCAGCCGGGCCGCCGGTTACGAGCAGTACTTC . TRBV7-2 few TRBJ2-7
CSALAGGYTDTQYF TGCAGTGCCTTAGCGGGGGGATACACAGATACGCAGTATTTT TRBD2 TRBV20-1 few TRBJ2-3
CSARDLGLPYEQYF TGCAGTGCTAGAGATCTCGGACTACCATACGAGCAGTACTTC . TRBV20-1 . TRBJ2-7
CASSVVFGIMWRGVTYEQYF TGTGCCAGCAGCGTAGTATTTGGAATAATGTGGCGGGGGGTCACCTACGAGCAGTACTTC TRBD2 TRBV9 many TRBJ2-7
CASSRRRTDSTEAFF TGTGCCAGCAGTAGGCGGCGTACCGATTCCACCGAAGCTTTCTTT . TRBV2 . TRBJ1-1
CASSYEGSQGYTF TGTGCCAGCAGTTACGAGGGATCCCAAGGCTACACCTTC . TRBV6-5 . TRBJ1-2
CAISYSGGSTDTQYF TGTGCCATCAGCTATAGCGGGGGGAGCACAGATACGCAGTATTTT TRBD2 TRBV10-3 . TRBJ2-3
CSAPPSLGPTNF TGCAGTGCTCCCCCGTCGTTGGGGCCAACTAACTTC . TRBV20-1 . TRBJ2-7
CASSQTRETQYF TGTGCCAGCAGTCAGACTAGAGAGACCCAGTACTTC . TRBV6-5 . TRBJ2-5
CSARQNSNTGELFF TGCAGTGCTAGGCAGAACTCGAACACCGGGGAGCTGTTTTTT . TRBV20-1 few TRBJ2-2